This TCR beta chain was observed in a study of T cells in Graves' hyperthyroidism and ophthalmopathy. For the study at large: Blood was drawn when the patient was first diagnosed and still untreated.

Study results and limitations: Progression to ophthalmopathy was predicted a median of approximately 6.4 months early.

On this clonotype: Its antigen is as yet unknown.

The CDR3 has 15 amino acids. Between the trimmed V and J ends, which lost 6 bases and 0 bases, there was a span of 14 bases. In germline, CDR1 is MNHEY, CDR2 SMNVEV (reference sequence). Stable disease denoted Graves' hyperthyroidism without ophthalmopathy progression within 18 months. The authors obtained PBMCs from about 9 ml of fresh peripheral blood. Amplified TCR beta CDR3 regions derived from RNA transcripts. The HTBI primer set was used in a first-round RT-PCR of the TCR CDR3. MiXCR, applied by TCRdb to the multiplex PCR reads, yields one record per CDR3 protein. The sample has a few hundred thousand distinct CDR3 sequences, around a sixth seen once; the top ten hold around 7.5%.

The V and J genes are TRBV27 and TRBJ1-1; D not resolved. The clonotype comes from a woman in her twenties or thirties with Graves' hyperthyroidism. Sequenced material: blood. CDR3 region: CASREYRHLNTEAFF. CDR3 DNA sequence: TGTGCCAGCAGGGAGTATAGACATTTGAACACTGAAGCTTTCTTT.